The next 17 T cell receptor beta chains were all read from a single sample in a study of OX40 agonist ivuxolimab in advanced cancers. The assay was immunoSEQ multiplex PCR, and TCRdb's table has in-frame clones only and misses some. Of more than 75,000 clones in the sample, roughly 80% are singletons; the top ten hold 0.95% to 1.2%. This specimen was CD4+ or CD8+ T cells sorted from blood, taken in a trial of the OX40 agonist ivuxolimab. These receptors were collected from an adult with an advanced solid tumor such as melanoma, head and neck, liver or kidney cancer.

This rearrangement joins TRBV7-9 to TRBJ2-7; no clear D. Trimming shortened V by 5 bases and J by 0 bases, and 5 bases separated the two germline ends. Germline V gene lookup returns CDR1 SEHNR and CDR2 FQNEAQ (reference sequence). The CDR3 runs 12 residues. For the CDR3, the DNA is TGTGCCAGCAGCCCACTCTCCTACGAGCAGTACTTC. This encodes CASSPLSYEQYF. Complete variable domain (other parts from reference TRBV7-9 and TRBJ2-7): DTGVSQNPRHKITKRGQNVTFRCDPISEHNRLYWYRQTLGQGPEFLTYFQNEAQLEKSRLLSDRFSAERPKGSFSTLEIQRTEQGDSAMYLCASSPLSYEQYFGPGTRLTVT.

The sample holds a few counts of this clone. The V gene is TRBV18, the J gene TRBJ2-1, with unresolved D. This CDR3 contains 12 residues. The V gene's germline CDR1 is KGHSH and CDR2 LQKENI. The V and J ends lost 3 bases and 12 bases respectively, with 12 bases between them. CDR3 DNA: TGTGCCAGCTCACCCCTTTCGACGACGCAGTTCTTC. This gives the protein CASSPLSTTQFF.

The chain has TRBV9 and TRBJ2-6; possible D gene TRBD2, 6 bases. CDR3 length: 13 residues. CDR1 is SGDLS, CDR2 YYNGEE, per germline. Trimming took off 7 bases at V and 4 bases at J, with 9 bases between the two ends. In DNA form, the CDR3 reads TGTGCCAGCTGGAGGGCCGGGGCCAACGTCCTGACTTTC. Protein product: CASWRAGANVLTF.

CDR3 bases: TGTGCCACCAGCAGAGATCAAGGGAATCAGCCCCAGCATTTT. It is translated as CATSRDQGNQPQHF. This chain uses TRBV15 with TRBJ1-5; no clear D. This CDR3 region has 14 residues. Trimming took off 0 bases at V and 4 bases at J, with 7 bases between the two ends. CDR1 is LNHNV and CDR2 is YYDKDF in the germline V gene (reference sequence).

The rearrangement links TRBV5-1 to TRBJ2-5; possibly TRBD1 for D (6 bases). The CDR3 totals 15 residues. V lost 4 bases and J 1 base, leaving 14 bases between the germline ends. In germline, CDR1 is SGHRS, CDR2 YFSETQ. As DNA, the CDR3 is TGCGCCAGCAGCGGGGGTTGGGGGCTCCAAGAGACCCAGTACTTC. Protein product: CASSGGWGLQETQYF.

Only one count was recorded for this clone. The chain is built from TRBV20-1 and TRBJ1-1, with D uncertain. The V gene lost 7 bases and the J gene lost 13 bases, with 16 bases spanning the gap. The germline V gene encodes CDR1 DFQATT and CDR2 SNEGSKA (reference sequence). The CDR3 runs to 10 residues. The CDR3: CSVVRSSFFF. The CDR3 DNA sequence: TGCAGTGTTGTCCGTTCCAGCTTTTTCTTT.

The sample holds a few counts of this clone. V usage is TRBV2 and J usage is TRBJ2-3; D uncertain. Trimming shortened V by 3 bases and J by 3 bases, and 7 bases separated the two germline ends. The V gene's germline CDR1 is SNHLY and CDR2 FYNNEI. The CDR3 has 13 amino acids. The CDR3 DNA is TGTGCCAGCAGTGACAGCCGGACAGATACGCAGTATTTT. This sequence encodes CASSDSRTDTQYF. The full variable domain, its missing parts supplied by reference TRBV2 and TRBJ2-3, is EPEVTQTPSHQVTQMGQEVILRCVPISNHLYFYWYRQILGQKVEFLVSFYNNEISEKSEIFDDQFSVERPDGSNFTLKIRSTKLEDSAMYFCASSDSRTDTQYFGPGTRLTVL.

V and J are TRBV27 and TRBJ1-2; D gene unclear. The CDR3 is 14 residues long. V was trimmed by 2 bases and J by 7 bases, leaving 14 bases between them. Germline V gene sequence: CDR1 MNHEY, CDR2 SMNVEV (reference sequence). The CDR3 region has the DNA TGTGCCAGCAGTTTAATGGCCGGGAGAAGTGGCTACACCTTC. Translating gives CASSLMAGRSGYTF.

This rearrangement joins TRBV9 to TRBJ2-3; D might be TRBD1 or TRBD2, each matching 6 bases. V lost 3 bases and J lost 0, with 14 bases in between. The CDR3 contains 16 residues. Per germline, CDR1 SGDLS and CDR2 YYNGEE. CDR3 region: CASSGEGGGSTDTQYF. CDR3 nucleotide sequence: TGTGCCAGCAGCGGCGAAGGAGGGGGAAGCACAGATACGCAGTATTTT. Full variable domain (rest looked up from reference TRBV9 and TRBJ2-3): DSGVTQTPKHLITATGQRVTLRCSPRSGDLSVYWYQQSLDQGLQFLIQYYNGEERAKGNILERFSAQQFPDLHSELNLSSLELGDSALYFCASSGEGGGSTDTQYFGPGTRLTVL.

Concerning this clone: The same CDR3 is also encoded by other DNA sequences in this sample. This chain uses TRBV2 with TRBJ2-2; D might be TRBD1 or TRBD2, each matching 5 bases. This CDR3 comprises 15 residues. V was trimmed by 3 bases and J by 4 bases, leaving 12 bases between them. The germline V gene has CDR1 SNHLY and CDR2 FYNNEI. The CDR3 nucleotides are TGTGCCAGCAGTGAGGGGCTAGCAGGCACCGGGGAGCTGTTTTTT. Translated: CASSEGLAGTGELFF.

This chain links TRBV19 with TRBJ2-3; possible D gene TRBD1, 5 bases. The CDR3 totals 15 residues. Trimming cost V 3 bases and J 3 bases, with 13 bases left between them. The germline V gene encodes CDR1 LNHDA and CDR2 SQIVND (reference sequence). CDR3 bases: TGTGCCAGTAGTATTTCAGGGTTTGGTACAGATACGCAGTATTTT. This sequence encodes CASSISGFGTDTQYF.

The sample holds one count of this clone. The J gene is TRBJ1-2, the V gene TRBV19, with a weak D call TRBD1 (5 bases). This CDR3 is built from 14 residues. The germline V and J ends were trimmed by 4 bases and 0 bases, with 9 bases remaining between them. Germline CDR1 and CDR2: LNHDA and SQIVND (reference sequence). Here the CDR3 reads CASSRQIANYGYTF. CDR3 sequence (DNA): TGTGCCAGTAGTAGACAGATAGCTAACTATGGCTACACCTTC.

CDR3 nucleotides: TGCGCCAGCAGCTTGATGGGACAGGGGGCTCTCCTAAACTATGGCTACACCTTC. Residues: CASSLMGQGALLNYGYTF. The V and J genes are TRBV5-1 and TRBJ1-2, with 12 positions matching TRBD1. The V gene end was trimmed by 1 base and the J gene end by 2 bases; junction bases not matched to a gene: 9. CDR1 is SGHRS and CDR2 is YFSETQ in the germline V gene. CDR3 length: 18 residues.

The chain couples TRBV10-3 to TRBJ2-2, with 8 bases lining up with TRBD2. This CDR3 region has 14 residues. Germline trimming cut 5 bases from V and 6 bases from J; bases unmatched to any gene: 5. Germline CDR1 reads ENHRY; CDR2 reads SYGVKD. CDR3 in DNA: TGTGCCATCAGTTCCGGGACTAGAGCCGGGGAGCTGTTTTTT. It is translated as CAISSGTRAGELFF.

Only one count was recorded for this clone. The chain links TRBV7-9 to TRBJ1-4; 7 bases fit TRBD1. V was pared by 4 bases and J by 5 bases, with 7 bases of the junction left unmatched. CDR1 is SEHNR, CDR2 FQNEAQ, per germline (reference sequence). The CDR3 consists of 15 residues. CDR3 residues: CASSSQTGWNEKLFF. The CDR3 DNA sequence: TGTGCCAGCAGCTCCCAGACAGGGTGGAATGAAAAACTGTTTTTT.

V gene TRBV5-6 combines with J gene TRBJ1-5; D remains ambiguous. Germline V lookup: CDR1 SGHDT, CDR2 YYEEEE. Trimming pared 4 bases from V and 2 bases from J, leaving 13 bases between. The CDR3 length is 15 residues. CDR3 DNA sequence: TGTGCCAGCAGCGTCGGGAAGGTCGGCAATCAGCCCCAGCATTTT. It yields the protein CASSVGKVGNQPQHF.

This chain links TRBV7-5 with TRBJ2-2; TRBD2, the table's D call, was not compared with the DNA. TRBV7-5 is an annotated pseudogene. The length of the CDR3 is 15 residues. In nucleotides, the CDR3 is TGTGCCAGAAGCGAGCCGAAGGGAGAAACCGGGGAGCTGTTTTTT. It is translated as CARSEPKGETGELFF.